These 28 T cell receptor beta chains share one sample of origin, sequenced in a study of response to subunit inactivated influenza vaccine. MiXCR was run by TCRdb on the RT-PCR reads, yielding one entry per CDR3 protein. The sample includes roughly 710,000 distinct CDR3 sequences, 11% to 15% seen only once; the top ten take 7.6%. This material consisted of PBMCs from blood, taken around 14 days before vaccination. The origin of the receptors is a man aged 50-60 years who received an inactivated influenza vaccine.

In this sample, this clonotype turned up a few times. This CDR3 reads CASSLGVRKQETQYF. The CDR3, as DNA: TGTGCCAGCAGTTTAGGTGTACGGAAACAAGAGACCCAGTACTTC. The chain has TRBV28 and TRBJ2-5; the D is unclear. V was shortened by 2 bases and J by 2 bases, with 12 bases between the two germline ends. The CDR3 consists of 15 residues. Germline loops: CDR1 MDHEN, CDR2 SYDVKM.

A word on this clonotype: A read error may be the cause here, since a much bigger clone is one base away. The rearrangement links TRBV7-6 to TRBJ2-5; unclear D gene. Germline V lookup: CDR1 SGHVS, CDR2 FNYEAQ. The CDR3 is 15 amino acids. The CDR3 DNA follows: TGTACCAGCAGCCCGAGAAGGGATGGTACGGAGACCCAGTACTTC. It encodes CTSSPRRDGTETQYF.

The CDR3 DNA is TGTGCCAGCAGCTCTAAGGGGACTAGGAGCCCTGAGCAGTTCTTC. Amino acids: CASSSKGTRSPEQFF. This rearrangement joins TRBV7-2 to TRBJ2-1, with TRBD2 matching over 8 bases. In germline, CDR1 is SGHTA, CDR2 FQGNSA. Germline trimming cut 4 bases from V and 9 bases from J; bases unmatched to any gene: 11. CDR3 length: 15 amino acids.

Here the CDR3 reads CAWTITSEQFF. The CDR3 DNA follows: TGTGCCTGGACGATTACCAGTGAGCAGTTCTTC. The chain combines TRBV30 with TRBJ2-1; D uncertain. The CDR3 runs to 11 residues. The germline V gene encodes CDR1 GTSNPN and CDR2 SVGIG (reference sequence). Trimming shortened V by 4 bases and J by 9 bases, and 10 bases separated the two germline ends.

J is TRBJ2-5 and V is TRBV4-1; 8 bases line up with TRBD2. Trimming took 1 base from V and 5 from J; bases not matched to a gene: 18. The CDR3 contains 19 residues. The germline CDR1 and CDR2 sequences are MGHRA and YSYEKL. CDR3 loop: CASSQGILYGGALSETQYF. Written as DNA, the CDR3 is TGCGCCAGCAGCCAAGGGATTTTATACGGGGGGGCCTTATCCGAGACCCAGTACTTC.

This clonotype was seen more than once but under ten times. This chain links TRBV5-1 with TRBJ1-1; D ambiguous. The germline gives CDR1 SGHRS, CDR2 YFSETQ. Trimming stripped 3 bases from V and 1 base from J, with 7 bases between. The CDR3 loop spans 13 amino acids. The CDR3 protein is CASSWVQNTEAFF. CDR3 DNA: TGCGCCAGCAGCTGGGTGCAGAACACTGAAGCTTTCTTT.

The chain uses TRBV7-2 and TRBJ1-4, with TRBD1 identical over 9 bases. The CDR3 consists of 15 residues. Per the germline V gene, CDR1 is SGHTA and CDR2 is FQGNSA. V trimming: 1 base; J trimming: 5 bases; junction bases outside the gene matches: 2. The CDR3 DNA reads as TGTGCCAGCAGCTTAGGGGACAGGGCCAATGAAAAACTGTTTTTT. Its protein product is CASSLGDRANEKLFF.

This clonotype was recorded at least ten times. V is TRBV4-1 and J is TRBJ1-2; D not certain. The germline CDR1 and CDR2 sequences are MGHRA and YSYEKL. The CDR3 has 14 amino acids. Trimming left V 0 bases short and J 8 bases short, with 13 bases between. CDR3 region: CASSQDVRTGGYTF. The CDR3 bases are TGCGCCAGCAGCCAAGATGTGAGAACGGGGGGCTACACCTTC.

This clonotype showed up many times. J is TRBJ2-5 and V is TRBV5-1; 8 bases agree with TRBD2. Germline CDR1 SGHRS, CDR2 YFSETQ. This CDR3 contains 15 residues. J was trimmed by 2 bases and V by 0 bases; bases with no gene match: 3. CDR3 residues: CASSLAVAGQETQYF. Written as DNA, the CDR3 is TGCGCCAGCAGCTTGGCCGTAGCGGGGCAAGAGACCCAGTACTTC.

This clonotype has a handful of counts. V and J are TRBV7-9 and TRBJ1-1; 7 bases align to TRBD1. CDR1 is SEHNR, CDR2 FQNEAQ, per germline (reference sequence). Trimming took 8 bases from V and 0 from J; bases not matched to a gene: 3. The CDR3 consists of 13 residues. CDR3 protein: CASGQEMNTEAFF. The DNA for the CDR3 is TGTGCCAGCGGACAGGAAATGAACACTGAAGCTTTCTTT.

This clonotype was counted between two and nine times. J is TRBJ2-1 and V is TRBV6-2 or TRBV6-3; D could derive from TRBD1 or TRBD2 (5 bases each). There are 15 residues in the CDR3. V shed 6 bases and J shed 6 bases, with 18 bases lying between them. Germline V lookup: CDR1 MNHEY, CDR2 SVGEGT. This CDR3 reads CASSRTRSGANEQFF. As DNA, the CDR3 is TGTGCCAGCAGCAGAACTCGCTCCGGGGCCAATGAGCAGTTCTTC.

The genes are TRBV25-1 and TRBJ1-1, with D hard to call. V dropped 1 base and J dropped 0 bases, with 9 bases sitting between them. The CDR3 covers 15 residues. Germline loops: CDR1 MGHDK, CDR2 SYGVNS. The CDR3 nucleotides are TGTGCCAGCAGTGAATCGGCCAGTTTGAACACTGAAGCTTTCTTT. Its protein is CASSESASLNTEAFF.

This clonotype showed up just a few times. The J gene is TRBJ2-1, the V gene TRBV7-8; D remains unclear. This CDR3 spans 16 amino acids. CDR1 and CDR2 from the germline V gene are SGHVS and FQNEAQ. The V end lost 4 bases, the J end lost 2 bases, and 15 bases lay between the germline ends. The CDR3 DNA sequence: TGTGCCAGCAGCTCAGAGCAACTATCAACCTACAATGAGCAGTTCTTC. It is translated as CASSSEQLSTYNEQFF.

This rearrangement joins TRBV25-1 to TRBJ2-1; D unresolved. This CDR3 is 11 amino acids long. Trimming pared 0 bases from V and 9 bases from J, leaving 3 bases between. Per the germline V gene, CDR1 is MGHDK and CDR2 is SYGVNS. The CDR3, as DNA: TGTGCCAGCAGTGAATACGGTGAGCAGTTCTTC. Its translation is CASSEYGEQFF.

The genes are TRBV24-1 and TRBJ2-1, with D possibly being TRBD2 (7 bases). The V end lost 2 bases, the J end lost 0 bases, and 13 bases lay between the germline ends. CDR3 size: 17 residues. Germline V lookup: CDR1 KGHDR, CDR2 SFDVKD. CDR3 nucleotides: TGTGCCACCAGTGATTCGGGGGGCAAGAGCTCCTACAATGAGCAGTTCTTC. It is translated as CATSDSGGKSSYNEQFF.

The chain combines TRBV12-3 or TRBV12-4 with TRBJ1-3; D might be TRBD1 (5 bases). This CDR3 region has 15 residues. Trimming took 6 bases from V and 1 from J, leaving 13 bases between them. The CDR3 DNA follows: TGTGCCAGCAGGCAGGGAGAGTTGTCTGGAAACACCATATATTTT. It specifies CASRQGELSGNTIYF.

The chain carries TRBV20-1 and TRBJ2-5, with TRBD2 identical over 8 bases. The trim removed 3 bases at V and 4 bases at J, leaving 19 bases unmatched. The V gene's germline CDR1 is DFQATT and CDR2 SNEGSKA (reference sequence). The CDR3 is made up of 18 amino acids. The CDR3 protein is CSASSYSGNQWERETQYF. The CDR3 bases are TGCAGTGCTAGCTCTTATAGCGGGAATCAGTGGGAGCGAGAGACCCAGTACTTC.

The chain couples TRBV20-1 to TRBJ2-5, with TRBD2 matching over 9 bases. The CDR3 totals 15 residues. Germline CDR1 is DFQATT and CDR2 is SNEGSKA (reference sequence). V was pared by 1 base and J by 2 bases, with 5 bases of the junction left unmatched. DNA for the CDR3: TGCAGTGCTAGAGTGGCTAGCGGGACTCAAGAGACCCAGTACTTC. As protein: CSARVASGTQETQYF.

This clonotype was detected only a few times. V usage is TRBV6-2 or TRBV6-3 and J usage is TRBJ2-5; 8 bases fit TRBD2. CDR1 and CDR2 from the germline V gene are MNHEY and SVGEGT. This CDR3 is 15 amino acids long. V was clipped by 7 bases and J by 4 bases; unmatched bases: 11. For the CDR3, the DNA is TGTGCCAGCAACCTCGGGGGGGCCGCCACAGAGACCCAGTACTTC. Residues: CASNLGGAATETQYF.

The rearrangement links TRBV28 to TRBJ2-7; no firm D call. Germline CDR1 is MDHEN and CDR2 is SYDVKM. The CDR3 has 15 amino acids. Deletions cut 8 bases from V and 0 bases from J, with 17 bases between. CDR3 sequence (DNA): TGTGCCAGCGGCATACAGATATTATCCTCCTACGAGCAGTACTTC. Translating gives CASGIQILSSYEQYF. Variable domain in full (rest from reference TRBV28 and TRBJ2-7): DVKVTQSSRYLVKRTGEKVFLECVQDMDHENMFWYRQDPGLGLRLIYFSYDVKMKEKGDIPEGYSVSREKKERFSLILESASTNQTSMYLCASGIQILSSYEQYFGPGTRLTVT.

This clonotype showed up just a few times. This chain uses TRBV6-2 or TRBV6-3 with TRBJ2-1, with 9 positions matching TRBD1. Per germline, CDR1 MNHEY and CDR2 SVGEGT. Germline trimming cut 2 bases from V and 7 bases from J; bases unmatched to any gene: 6. The CDR3 runs to 15 residues. The CDR3 region is CASSYLRGTGNEQFF. As DNA, the CDR3 is TGTGCCAGCAGTTACCTCAGGGGGACAGGGAATGAGCAGTTCTTC.

This clonotype was seen a few times. The rearrangement uses TRBV20-1 and TRBJ2-1; 10 bases are a match to TRBD2. CDR3 size: 13 residues. Germline trimming cut 7 bases from V and 7 bases from J; bases unmatched to any gene: 7. Germline values: CDR1 DFQATT, CDR2 SNEGSKA (reference sequence). The CDR3 region has the DNA TGCAGTGTCTCAGCGGGGGGGGGAAATGAGCAGTTCTTC. It specifies CSVSAGGGNEQFF.

This clonotype was found many times. The chain combines TRBV6-5 with TRBJ2-6; D remains unclear. Between the trimmed V and J ends, which lost 0 bases and 2 bases, there was a span of 5 bases. The germline V gene encodes CDR1 MNHEY and CDR2 SVGAGI. The CDR3 extends over 15 amino acids. CDR3 sequence (DNA): TGTGCCAGCAGTTACTCGTTGGCTGGGGCCAACGTCCTGACTTTC. It yields the protein CASSYSLAGANVLTF.

In its sample, this clonotype was seen a few times. V usage is TRBV12-3 or TRBV12-4 and J usage is TRBJ2-7; D gene uncertain. Between the trimmed V and J ends, which lost 6 bases and 3 bases, there was a span of 12 bases. The CDR3 runs 13 residues. DNA of the CDR3: TGTGCCAGCAGCATCACACGAAACTACGAGCAGTACTTC. Protein: CASSITRNYEQYF.

This clonotype has only a few counts. The chain recombines TRBV30 with TRBJ2-1, with 7 bases aligning to TRBD2. The CDR3 contains 14 residues. The V gene's germline CDR1 is GTSNPN and CDR2 SVGIG (reference sequence). With 3 bases clipped from V and 5 bases from J, the junction kept 7 bases outside the gene matches. In nucleotides, the CDR3 is TGTGCCTGGAGCCCGGGACTACCGAACAATGAGCAGTTCTTC. This codes for CAWSPGLPNNEQFF.

The chain links TRBV7-2 to TRBJ1-1; D is unclear. The CDR3 is 13 amino acids. V shed 0 bases and J shed 7 bases, with 9 bases lying between them. Germline loops: CDR1 SGHTA, CDR2 FQGNSA. The CDR3 sequence is CASSLALDYEAFF. In DNA form, the CDR3 reads TGTGCCAGCAGCTTAGCGTTGGATTATGAAGCTTTCTTT.

This clonotype has a handful of counts. The chain carries TRBV18 and TRBJ1-1, with D possibly being TRBD1 (6 bases). Germline V gene sequence: CDR1 KGHSH, CDR2 LQKENI. The CDR3 covers 15 residues. The ends were cut back, 6 bases at V and 4 bases at J, with 18 bases in the middle. The CDR3 region is CASSLRGGSGTEAFF. The CDR3 coding sequence is TGTGCCAGCTCGCTGAGGGGGGGTTCGGGCACTGAAGCTTTCTTT.

This clonotype occurred a few times. The V and J genes are TRBV7-2 and TRBJ2-3; D tentatively reads TRBD1 or TRBD2 (5 bases each). CDR1 SGHTA and CDR2 FQGNSA come from the germline V gene. The CDR3 covers 15 residues. The germline V and J ends were trimmed by 1 base and 3 bases, with 11 bases remaining between them. CDR3 coding DNA: TGTGCCAGCAGCTTAGGGGGCCGACTAACAGATACGCAGTATTTT. It encodes CASSLGGRLTDTQYF.